This T cell receptor (beta chain) was profiled in a study of blood T cell repertoires in COVID-19. Study overall: COVID-19 samples collected from the United States, Italy and Spain covered acute and convalescent phases.

Germline lookup yields CDR1 MNHEY and CDR2 SVGAGI. With 4 bases removed from V and 2 bases from J, the gap between germline ends came to 12 bases. CDR3 length: 14 residues. The data were produced by immunoSEQ multiplex PCR, yet TCRdb's version contains in-frame clones alone and is incomplete. The table shows about 150,000 clones, with around 82% occurring only once. The source material was peripheral blood. This TCR derives from a man older than 75 with COVID-19, enrolled during active disease. V usage is TRBV6-5 and J usage is TRBJ2-7; weak D call: TRBD1 (6 bases). For the CDR3, the DNA is TGTGCCAGCAGTTCATGGACAGTAGCCTACGAGCAGTACTTC. Translation gives CASSSWTVAYEQYF.